This T cell receptor (beta chain) was observed in a study of T cell responses to AZD1222 COVID-19 vaccine. Study observations and caveats: Only six or seven AZD1222 recipients tested seropositive at baseline. Most donors were white British and more were female, and clonal diversity was possibly underestimated. Researchers took repertoire samples only after the peak T cell response had come.

Clones were sequenced by immunoSEQ multiplex PCR, and TCRdb holds only the in-frame ones, with some missing. This table has 140,000 to 150,000 clones, roughly 92% appearing once. About this clone itself: No antigen is known for it.

Germline CDR1 reads SGHTA; CDR2 reads FQGNSA. The length of the CDR3 is 17 residues. Trimming cost V 5 bases and J 5 bases; bases outside gene matches: 13. The receptor was isolated from an adult in good health. The material sequenced was peripheral blood, taken on day 0 of AZD1222 vaccination. This chain uses TRBV7-2 with TRBJ2-7; 12 bases line up with TRBD2. The CDR3 here is CASSPPPLAGGKHEQYF. Here the CDR3 DNA reads TGTGCCAGCAGCCCCCCCCCTCTAGCGGGAGGGAAGCACGAGCAGTACTTC.